This T cell receptor beta chain originates from a study of cytomegalovirus exposure and HLA in healthy donors. General study points: Trimming of TCR beta V- and J-genes showed a link, identified in a later analysis, to a missense DCLRE1C variant. TCR beta chains numbering approximately 150 were designated cytomegalovirus-associated. Near-uniform donor sequencing depth was presumed by presence/absence analyses.

The CDR3 runs 16 residues. Trimming took 5 bases from V and 5 from J, leaving 18 bases between them. Germline CDR1 SEHNR, CDR2 FQNEAQ (reference sequence). In the PCR, 60 Vbeta and 13 Jbeta primers were used. As processed by the authors: Roughly 10 million shared chains were among some 80 million unique TCR beta chains counted in a later analysis. TCRdb keeps only in-frame clones here, not all; method: immunoSEQ multiplex PCR. V and J calls and clone size are copied from that table; D and trimming were computed from the DNA. The sample lists roughly 180,000 clones; around 80% were seen once. On this clone: Its target is unknown.

The chain links TRBV7-9 to TRBJ1-4; D may be TRBD1 (5 bases). This receptor was obtained from a girl aged 5-17 years in good health and CMV-seropositive. Specimen: PBMCs. The DNA of the CDR3 is TGTGCCAGCAGCCAGGGATCGGCCGCCAGGAATGAAAAACTGTTTTTT. Its translation: CASSQGSAARNEKLFF. Full variable domain (rest looked up from reference TRBV7-9 and TRBJ1-4): DTGVSQNPRHKITKRGQNVTFRCDPISEHNRLYWYRQTLGQGPEFLTYFQNEAQLEKSRLLSDRFSAERPKGSFSTLEIQRTEQGDSAMYLCASSQGSAARNEKLFFGSGTQLSVL.